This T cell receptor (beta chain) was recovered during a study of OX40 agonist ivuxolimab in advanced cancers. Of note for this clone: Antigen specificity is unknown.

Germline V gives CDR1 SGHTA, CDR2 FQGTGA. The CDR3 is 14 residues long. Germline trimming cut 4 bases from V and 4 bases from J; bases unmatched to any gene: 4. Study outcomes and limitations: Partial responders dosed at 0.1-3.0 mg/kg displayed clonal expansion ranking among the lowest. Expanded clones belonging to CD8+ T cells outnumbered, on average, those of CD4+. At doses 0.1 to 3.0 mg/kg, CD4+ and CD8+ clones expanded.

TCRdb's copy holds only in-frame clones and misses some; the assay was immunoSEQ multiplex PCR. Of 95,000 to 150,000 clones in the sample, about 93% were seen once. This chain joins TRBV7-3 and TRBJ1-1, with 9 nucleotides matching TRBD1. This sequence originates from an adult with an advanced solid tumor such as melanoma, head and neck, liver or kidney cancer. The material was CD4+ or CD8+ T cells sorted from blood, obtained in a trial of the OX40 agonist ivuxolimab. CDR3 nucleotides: TGTGCCAGCAGCTCAGGGACAGGGTCCACTGAAGCTTTCTTT. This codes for CASSSGTGSTEAFF.